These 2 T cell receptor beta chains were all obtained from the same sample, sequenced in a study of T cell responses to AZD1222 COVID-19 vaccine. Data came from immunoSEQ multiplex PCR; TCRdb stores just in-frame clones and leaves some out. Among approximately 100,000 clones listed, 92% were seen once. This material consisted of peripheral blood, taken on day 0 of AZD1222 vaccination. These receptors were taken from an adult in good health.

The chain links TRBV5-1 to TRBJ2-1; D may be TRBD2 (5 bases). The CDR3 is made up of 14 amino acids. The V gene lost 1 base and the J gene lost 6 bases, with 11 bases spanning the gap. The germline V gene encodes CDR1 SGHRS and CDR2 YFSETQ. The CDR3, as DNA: TGCGCCAGCAGCTTGCCGGCTAGCACCAATGAGCAGTTCTTC. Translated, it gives CASSLPASTNEQFF.

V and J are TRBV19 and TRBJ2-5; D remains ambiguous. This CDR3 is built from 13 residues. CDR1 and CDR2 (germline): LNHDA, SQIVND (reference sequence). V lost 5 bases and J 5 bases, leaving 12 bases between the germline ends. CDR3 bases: TGTGCCAGTAGTCGAGCGTTCGACGAGACCCAGTACTTC. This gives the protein CASSRAFDETQYF.